This T cell receptor beta chain was profiled in a study of regulatory T cells in long-lasting Graves disease. About the study: Graves' patients with a new diagnosis had received antithyroid drugs under 3 months.

The CDR3 contains 12 residues. V was clipped by 7 bases and J by 1 base; unmatched bases: 1. Germline V lookup: CDR1 KGHSH, CDR2 LQKENI. This clonotype occurred many times. What it recognizes is unknown. Study results and limitations: TRBV28, TRBJ1-2 and TRBJ2-5 emerged as the favored segments in persistent disease.

TCR beta libraries were built with iRepertoire HTBI primers and Arm-PCR of CDR3 regions. TCRdb analysed the multiplex PCR reads with MiXCR anew, one entry per CDR3 protein. The sample holds about 320,000 distinct CDR3 sequences, 18% seen once. Time point defined: newly diagnosed GD, antithyroid drugs for less than 3 months. There was RNA extracted from PBMCs, and the TCR library was made from it. The TCR was taken from a female donor with Graves disease. The sample was peripheral blood mononuclear cells (PBMCs), taken at new diagnosis, from a patient treated with antithyroid drugs. The chain carries TRBV18 and TRBJ2-7, with TRBD2 matching over 7 bases. As DNA, the CDR3 is TGTGCCAGCTTCGGGGGGTCCTACGAGCAGTACTTC. Its translation: CASFGGSYEQYF.